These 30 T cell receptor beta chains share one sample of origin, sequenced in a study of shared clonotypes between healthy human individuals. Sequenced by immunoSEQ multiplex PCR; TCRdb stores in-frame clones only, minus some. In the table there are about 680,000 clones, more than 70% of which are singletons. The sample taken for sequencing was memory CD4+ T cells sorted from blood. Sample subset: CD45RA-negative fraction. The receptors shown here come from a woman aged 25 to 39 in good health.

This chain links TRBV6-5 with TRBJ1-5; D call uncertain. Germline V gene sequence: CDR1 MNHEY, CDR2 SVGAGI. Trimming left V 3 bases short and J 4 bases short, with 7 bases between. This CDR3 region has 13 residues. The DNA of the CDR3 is TGTGCCAGCAGTTATCAAGGGAATCAGCCCCAGCATTTT. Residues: CASSYQGNQPQHF.

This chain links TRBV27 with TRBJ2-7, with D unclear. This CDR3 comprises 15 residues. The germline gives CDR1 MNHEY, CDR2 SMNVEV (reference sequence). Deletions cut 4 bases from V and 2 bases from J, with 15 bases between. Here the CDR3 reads CASSSLDVGTYEQYF. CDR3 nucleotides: TGTGCCAGCAGTTCTCTGGACGTTGGCACCTACGAGCAGTACTTC.

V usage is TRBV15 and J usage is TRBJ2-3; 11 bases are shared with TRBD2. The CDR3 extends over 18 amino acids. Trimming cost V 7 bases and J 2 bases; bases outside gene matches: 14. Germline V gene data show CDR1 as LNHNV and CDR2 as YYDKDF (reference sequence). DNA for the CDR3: TGTGCCACCAAACCCCGCGTGACTAGCGGGACCTCCACAGATACGCAGTATTTT. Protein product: CATKPRVTSGTSTDTQYF. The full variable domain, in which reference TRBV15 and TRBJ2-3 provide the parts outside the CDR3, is DAMVIQNPRYQVTQFGKPVTLSCSQTLNHNVMYWYQQKSSQAPKLLFHYYDKDFNNEADTPDNFQSRRPNTSFCFLDIRSPGLGDTAMYLCATKPRVTSGTSTDTQYFGPGTRLTVL.

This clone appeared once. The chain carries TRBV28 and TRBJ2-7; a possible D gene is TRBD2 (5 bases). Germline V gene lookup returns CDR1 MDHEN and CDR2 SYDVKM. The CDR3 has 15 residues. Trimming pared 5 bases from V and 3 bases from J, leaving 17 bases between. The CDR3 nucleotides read TGTGCCAGCAGTCCTCCCGGCGGGCGCGTCTACGAGCAGTACTTC. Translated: CASSPPGGRVYEQYF.

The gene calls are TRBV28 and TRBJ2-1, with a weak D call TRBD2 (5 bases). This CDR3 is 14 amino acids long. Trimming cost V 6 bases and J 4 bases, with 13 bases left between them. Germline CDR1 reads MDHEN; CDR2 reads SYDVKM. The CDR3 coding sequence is TGTGCCAGCAGCGGGTATACGGGATACAATGAGCAGTTCTTC. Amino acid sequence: CASSGYTGYNEQFF.

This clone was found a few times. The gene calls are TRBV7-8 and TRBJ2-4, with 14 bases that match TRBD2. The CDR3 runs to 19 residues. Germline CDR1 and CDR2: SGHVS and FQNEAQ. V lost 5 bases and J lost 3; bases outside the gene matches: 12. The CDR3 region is CASSRGGTSGSRVKNIQYF. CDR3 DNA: TGTGCCAGCAGCCGAGGGGGGACTAGCGGGAGTAGGGTCAAAAACATTCAGTACTTC.

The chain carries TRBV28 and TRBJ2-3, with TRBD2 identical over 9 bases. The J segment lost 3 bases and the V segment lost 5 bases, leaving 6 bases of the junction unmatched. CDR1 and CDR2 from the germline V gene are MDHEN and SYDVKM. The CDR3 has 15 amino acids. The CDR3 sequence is CASSILAGSTDTQYF. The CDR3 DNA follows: TGTGCCAGCAGTATCCTAGCGGGAAGTACAGATACGCAGTATTTT.

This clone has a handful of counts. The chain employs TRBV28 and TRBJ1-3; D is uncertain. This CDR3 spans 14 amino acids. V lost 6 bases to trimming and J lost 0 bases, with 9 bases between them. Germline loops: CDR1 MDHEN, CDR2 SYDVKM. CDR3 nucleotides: TGTGCCAGCAGGTCCGCAATCTCTGGAAACACCATATATTTT. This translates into CASRSAISGNTIYF.

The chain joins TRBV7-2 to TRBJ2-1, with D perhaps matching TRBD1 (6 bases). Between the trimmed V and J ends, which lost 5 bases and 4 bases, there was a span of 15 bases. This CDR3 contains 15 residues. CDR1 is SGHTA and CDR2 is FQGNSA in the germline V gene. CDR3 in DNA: TGTGCCAGCAGCACCCGGCGACAGGTTTACAATGAGCAGTTCTTC. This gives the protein CASSTRRQVYNEQFF.

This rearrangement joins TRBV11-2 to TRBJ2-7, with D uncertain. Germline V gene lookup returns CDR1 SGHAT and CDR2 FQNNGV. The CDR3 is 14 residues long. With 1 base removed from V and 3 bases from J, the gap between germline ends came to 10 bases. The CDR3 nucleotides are TGTGCCAGCAGCTTAGCCCCGCGGATCTACGAGCAGTACTTC. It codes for CASSLAPRIYEQYF.

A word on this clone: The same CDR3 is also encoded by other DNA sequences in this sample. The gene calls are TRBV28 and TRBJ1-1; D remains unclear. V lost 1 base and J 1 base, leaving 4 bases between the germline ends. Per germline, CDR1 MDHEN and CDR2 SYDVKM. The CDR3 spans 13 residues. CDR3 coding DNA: TGTGCCAGCAGTTTATTGGGGAACACTGAAGCTTTCTTT. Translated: CASSLLGNTEAFF.

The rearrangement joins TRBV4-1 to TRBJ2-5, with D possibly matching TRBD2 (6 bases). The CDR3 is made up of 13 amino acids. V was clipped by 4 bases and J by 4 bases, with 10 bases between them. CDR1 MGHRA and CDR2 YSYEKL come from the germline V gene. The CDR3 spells CASSPTRGETQYF. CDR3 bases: TGCGCCAGCAGCCCGACTAGAGGAGAGACCCAGTACTTC.

The CDR3 sequence is CASSPPSGWASNTEAFF. The CDR3 nucleotides read TGTGCCAGCTCACCACCGTCTGGATGGGCCTCGAACACTGAAGCTTTCTTT. This chain joins TRBV18 and TRBJ1-1; D unresolved. Per the germline V gene, CDR1 is KGHSH and CDR2 is LQKENI. Trimming removed 0 bases from V and 1 base from J, with 15 bases in between. The CDR3 consists of 17 residues.

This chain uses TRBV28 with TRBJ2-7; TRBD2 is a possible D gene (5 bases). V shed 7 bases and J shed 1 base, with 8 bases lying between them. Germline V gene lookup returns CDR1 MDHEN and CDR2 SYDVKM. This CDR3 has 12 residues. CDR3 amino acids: CASKSGSYEQYF. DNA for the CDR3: TGTGCCAGCAAATCGGGGTCCTACGAGCAGTACTTC.

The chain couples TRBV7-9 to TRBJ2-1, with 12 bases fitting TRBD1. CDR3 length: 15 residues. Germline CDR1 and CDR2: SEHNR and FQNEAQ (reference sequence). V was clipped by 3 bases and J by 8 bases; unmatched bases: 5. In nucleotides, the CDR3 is TGTGCCAGCAGCTTTGGGACAGGGGGCTTGTATGAGCAGTTCTTC. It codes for CASSFGTGGLYEQFF. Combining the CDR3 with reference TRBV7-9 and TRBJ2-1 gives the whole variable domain DTGVSQNPRHKITKRGQNVTFRCDPISEHNRLYWYRQTLGQGPEFLTYFQNEAQLEKSRLLSDRFSAERPKGSFSTLEIQRTEQGDSAMYLCASSFGTGGLYEQFFGPGTRLTVL.

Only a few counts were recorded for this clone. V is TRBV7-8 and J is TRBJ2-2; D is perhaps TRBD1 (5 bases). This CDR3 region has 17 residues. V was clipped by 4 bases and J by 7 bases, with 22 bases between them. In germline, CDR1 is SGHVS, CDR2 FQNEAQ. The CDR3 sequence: CASSSRARASRGGELFF. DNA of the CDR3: TGTGCCAGCAGCTCCCGAGCCCGGGCCTCAAGGGGCGGGGAGCTGTTTTTT.

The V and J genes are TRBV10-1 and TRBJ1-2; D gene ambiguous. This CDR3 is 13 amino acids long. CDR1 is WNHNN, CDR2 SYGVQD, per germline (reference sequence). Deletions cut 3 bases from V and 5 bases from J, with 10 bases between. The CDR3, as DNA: TGCGCCAGCAGTGATCGGACGGAGTATGGCTACACCTTC. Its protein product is CASSDRTEYGYTF.

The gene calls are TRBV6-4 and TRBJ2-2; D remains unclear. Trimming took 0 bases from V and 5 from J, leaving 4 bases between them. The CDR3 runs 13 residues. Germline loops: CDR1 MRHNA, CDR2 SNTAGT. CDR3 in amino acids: CASSDSQTGELFF. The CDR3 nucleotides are TGTGCCAGCAGTGACTCGCAGACCGGGGAGCTGTTTTTT.

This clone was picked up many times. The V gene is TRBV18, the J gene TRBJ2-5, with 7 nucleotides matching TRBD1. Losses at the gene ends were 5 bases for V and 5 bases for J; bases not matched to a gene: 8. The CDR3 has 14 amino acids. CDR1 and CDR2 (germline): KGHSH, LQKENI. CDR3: CASSGDSRSETQYF. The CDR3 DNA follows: TGTGCCAGCTCAGGGGACAGCCGATCGGAGACCCAGTACTTC.

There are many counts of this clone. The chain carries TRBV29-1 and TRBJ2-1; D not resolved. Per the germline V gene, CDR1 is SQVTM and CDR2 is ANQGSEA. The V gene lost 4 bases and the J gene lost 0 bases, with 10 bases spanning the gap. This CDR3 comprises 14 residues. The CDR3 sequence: CSVVFTYSYNEQFF. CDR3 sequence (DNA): TGCAGCGTTGTCTTCACTTACTCCTACAATGAGCAGTTCTTC.

As DNA, the CDR3 is TGTGCCAGTGGGAGGGTTTCTAGCTCCTACAATGAGCAGTTCTTC. Amino acids: CASGRVSSSYNEQFF. The chain carries TRBV19 and TRBJ2-1; TRBD2 matches 7 bases. Germline V lookup: CDR1 LNHDA, CDR2 SQIVND (reference sequence). Trimming took 8 bases from V and 0 from J; bases not matched to a gene: 7. CDR3 length: 15 residues.

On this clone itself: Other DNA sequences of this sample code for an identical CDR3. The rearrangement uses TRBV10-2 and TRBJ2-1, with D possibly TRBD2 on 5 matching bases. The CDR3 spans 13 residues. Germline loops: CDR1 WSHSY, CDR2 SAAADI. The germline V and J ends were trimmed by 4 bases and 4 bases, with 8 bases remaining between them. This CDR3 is CASSGTRYNEQFF. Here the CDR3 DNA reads TGCGCCAGCAGTGGTACTAGATACAATGAGCAGTTCTTC.

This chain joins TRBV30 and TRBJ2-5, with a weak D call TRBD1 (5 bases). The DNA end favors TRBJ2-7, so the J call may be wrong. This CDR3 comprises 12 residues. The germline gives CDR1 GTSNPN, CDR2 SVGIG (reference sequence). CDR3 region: CAWNQGGYEQYF. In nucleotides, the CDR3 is TGTGCCTGGAACCAGGGCGGCTACGAGCAGTACTTC.

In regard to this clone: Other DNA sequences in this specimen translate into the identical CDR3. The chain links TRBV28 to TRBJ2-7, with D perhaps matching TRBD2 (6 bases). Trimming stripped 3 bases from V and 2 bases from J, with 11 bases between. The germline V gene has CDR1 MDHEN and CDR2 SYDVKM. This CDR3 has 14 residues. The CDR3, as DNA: TGTGCCAGCAGTTTGGAGGGGTCACCCTACGAGCAGTACTTC. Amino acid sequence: CASSLEGSPYEQYF.

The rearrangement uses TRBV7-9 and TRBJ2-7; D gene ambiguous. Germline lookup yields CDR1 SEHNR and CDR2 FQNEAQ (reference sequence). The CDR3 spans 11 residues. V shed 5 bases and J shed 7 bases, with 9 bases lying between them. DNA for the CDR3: TGTGCCAGCAGCCTCAGTTGGGAGCAGTACTTC. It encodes CASSLSWEQYF.

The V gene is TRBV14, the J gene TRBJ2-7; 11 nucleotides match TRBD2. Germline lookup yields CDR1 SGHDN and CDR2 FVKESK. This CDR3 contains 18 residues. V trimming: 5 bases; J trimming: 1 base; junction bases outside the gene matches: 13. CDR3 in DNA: TGTGCCAGCAGCGGAAAACTAGCGGGAGTACCATTATCCTACGAGCAGTACTTC. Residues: CASSGKLAGVPLSYEQYF.

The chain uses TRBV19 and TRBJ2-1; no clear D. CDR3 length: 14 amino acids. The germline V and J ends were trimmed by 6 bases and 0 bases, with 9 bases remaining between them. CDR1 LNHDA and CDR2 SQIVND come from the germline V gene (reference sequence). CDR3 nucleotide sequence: TGTGCCAGTAGCGATCCCTACTCCTACAATGAGCAGTTCTTC. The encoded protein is CASSDPYSYNEQFF.

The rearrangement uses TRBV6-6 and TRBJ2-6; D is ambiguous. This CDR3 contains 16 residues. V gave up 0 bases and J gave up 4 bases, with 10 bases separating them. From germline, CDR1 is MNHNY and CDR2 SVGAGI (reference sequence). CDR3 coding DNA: TGTGCCAGCAGTTACTCCTTAGGGAAAGGGGCCAACGTCCTGACTTTC. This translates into CASSYSLGKGANVLTF.

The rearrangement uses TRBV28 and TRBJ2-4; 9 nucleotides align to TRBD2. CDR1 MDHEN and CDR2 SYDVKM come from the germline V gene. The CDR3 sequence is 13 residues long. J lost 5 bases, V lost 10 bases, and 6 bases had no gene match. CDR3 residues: CATGIAGENIQYF. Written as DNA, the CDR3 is TGTGCCACCGGAATAGCGGGGGAAAACATTCAGTACTTC. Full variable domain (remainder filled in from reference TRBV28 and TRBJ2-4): DVKVTQSSRYLVKRTGEKVFLECVQDMDHENMFWYRQDPGLGLRLIYFSYDVKMKEKGDIPEGYSVSREKKERFSLILESASTNQTSMYLCATGIAGENIQYFGAGTRLSVL.

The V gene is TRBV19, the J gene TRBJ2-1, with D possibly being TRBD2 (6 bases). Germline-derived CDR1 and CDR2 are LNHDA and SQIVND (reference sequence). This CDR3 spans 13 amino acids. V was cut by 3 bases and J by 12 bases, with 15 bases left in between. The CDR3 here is CASSMIWGDGQFF. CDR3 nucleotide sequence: TGTGCCAGTAGTATGATCTGGGGGGACGGGCAGTTCTTC.